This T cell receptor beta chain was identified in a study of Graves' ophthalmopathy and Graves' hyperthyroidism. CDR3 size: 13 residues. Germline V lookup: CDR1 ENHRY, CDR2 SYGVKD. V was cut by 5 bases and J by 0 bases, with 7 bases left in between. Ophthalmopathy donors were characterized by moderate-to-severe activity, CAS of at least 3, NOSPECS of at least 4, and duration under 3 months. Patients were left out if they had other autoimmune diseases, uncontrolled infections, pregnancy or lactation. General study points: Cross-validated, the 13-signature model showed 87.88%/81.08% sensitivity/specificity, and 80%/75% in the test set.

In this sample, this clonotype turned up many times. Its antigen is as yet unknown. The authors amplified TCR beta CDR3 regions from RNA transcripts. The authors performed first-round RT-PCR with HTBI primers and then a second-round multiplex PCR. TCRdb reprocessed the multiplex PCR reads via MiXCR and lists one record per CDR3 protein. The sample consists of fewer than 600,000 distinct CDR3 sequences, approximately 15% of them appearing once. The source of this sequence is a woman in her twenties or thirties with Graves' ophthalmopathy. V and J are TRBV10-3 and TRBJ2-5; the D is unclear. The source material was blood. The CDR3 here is CAISSRYQETQYF. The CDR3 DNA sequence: TGTGCCATCAGTTCACGGTACCAAGAGACCCAGTACTTC.